This T cell receptor beta chain emerged from a study of vaccination and CD4 T cells after COVID-19. Study information: The convalescents, six males and four females, included two who were Hispanic. Blood was drawn a median around 71 days post second dose, range 14 to 241. Median draw time for post-COVID samples was 101 days post-diagnosis (range 35 to 161).

MiXCR, applied by TCRdb to the PCR reads, yields one record per CDR3 protein. The sample holds more than 20,000 distinct CDR3 sequences, roughly 51% seen once. The dates of positive PCR tests extended from March through December 2020 and came before the US Alpha, Beta and Delta variants. Per germline, CDR1 SGHTA and CDR2 FQGTGA. Trimming took off 8 bases at V and 5 bases at J, with 13 bases between the two ends. The CDR3 contains 13 residues. The receptor was isolated from a human donor who had recovered from COVID-19. The gene calls are TRBV7-3 and TRBJ2-1; possibly TRBD2 for D (5 bases). Sequenced material: CD4+ T cells from blood, taken before SARS-CoV-2 vaccination. The CDR3 sequence is CASGTGIHNEQFF. The CDR3 coding sequence is TGTGCCAGCGGAACGGGAATCCACAATGAGCAGTTCTTC.